This passage covers 13 T cell receptor beta chains from one sample sequenced in a study of PD-L1 blockade in urothelial cancer. Libraries were prepared by immunoSEQ multiplex PCR; TCRdb keeps only in-frame clonotypes and omits some of them. The sample lists approximately 72,000 clones, about 86% occurring once. The sample's time point: pretreatment peripheral blood. The sample was PBMCs, taken around atezolizumab (anti-PD-L1) treatment. These receptors all stem from a man aged 55-75 years with urothelial cancer.

The CDR3 here is CASSLGRGARAETQYF. CDR3 in DNA: TGTGCCAGCTCACTAGGCCGCGGGGCCAGAGCGGAGACCCAGTACTTC. This chain joins TRBV18 and TRBJ2-5, with D perhaps TRBD2 (6 bases). Trimming took 4 bases from V and 5 from J, leaving 20 bases between them. The CDR3 is 16 residues long. Per germline, CDR1 KGHSH and CDR2 LQKENI.

The rearrangement joins TRBV5-6 to TRBJ2-1; D may be TRBD2 (7 bases). Germline V gene sequence: CDR1 SGHDT, CDR2 YYEEEE. The germline V and J ends were trimmed by 1 base and 7 bases, with 15 bases remaining between them. The CDR3 covers 15 residues. CDR3 sequence (DNA): TGTGCCAGCAGCTTGACATGGGGGGGCCTAAATGAGCAGTTCTTC. This gives the protein CASSLTWGGLNEQFF.

This rearrangement joins TRBV5-4 to TRBJ2-3; 8 bases are shared with TRBD2. Germline values: CDR1 SGHNT, CDR2 YYREEE (reference sequence). This CDR3 is built from 14 residues. Trimming took 3 bases from V and 5 from J; bases not matched to a gene: 5. The CDR3 DNA sequence: TGTGCCAGCAGCTCCGGGGGGGCCATAGATACGCAGTATTTT. It translates to CASSSGGAIDTQYF. Looking up the rest from reference TRBV5-4 and TRBJ2-3 gives the full variable domain: ETGVTQSPTHLIKTRGQQVTLRCSSQSGHNTVSWYQQALGQGPQFIFQYYREEENGRGNFPPRFSGLQFPNYSSELNVNALELDDSALYLCASSSGGAIDTQYFGPGTRLTVL.

The rearrangement uses TRBV5-5 and TRBJ2-3; D possibly corresponds to TRBD2 (6 bases). Per the germline V gene, CDR1 is SGHKS and CDR2 is YYEKEE (reference sequence). The CDR3 loop spans 15 amino acids. V dropped 0 bases and J dropped 7 bases, with 15 bases sitting between them. This CDR3 is CASSLALIGRNTQYF. CDR3 DNA: TGTGCCAGCAGCTTGGCTCTGATAGGGAGGAATACGCAGTATTTT.

The rearrangement joins TRBV5-1 to TRBJ2-1, with TRBD2 matching over 8 bases. The length of the CDR3 is 17 residues. The junction had 6 bases not matched to a gene; V was cut back by 1 base and J by 0 bases. Looked up from germline, CDR1 is SGHRS and CDR2 is YFSETQ. CDR3 sequence (DNA): TGCGCCAGCAGCTTGAATCAGCGGGGGAGCTCCTACAATGAGCAGTTCTTC. This encodes CASSLNQRGSSYNEQFF.

The rearrangement links TRBV11-2 to TRBJ2-7; 7 nucleotides agree with TRBD1. Per germline, CDR1 SGHAT and CDR2 FQNNGV. The CDR3 is made up of 14 amino acids. The trim removed 5 bases at V and 1 base at J, leaving 5 bases unmatched. The CDR3 nucleotides are TGTGCCAGCAGCCCCCAGACAGGGTCCTACGAGCAGTACTTC. Its translation is CASSPQTGSYEQYF.

The genes are TRBV28 and TRBJ2-2, with TRBD2 matching 11 bases. J was trimmed by 6 bases and V by 6 bases; bases with no gene match: 9. The CDR3 is 16 amino acids. Germline values: CDR1 MDHEN, CDR2 SYDVKM. The CDR3 here is CASRPTSGGWSGELFF. In DNA form, the CDR3 reads TGTGCCAGCAGGCCTACTAGCGGGGGATGGTCCGGGGAGCTGTTTTTT.

The V gene is TRBV5-4, the J gene TRBJ1-4; possible D gene TRBD1, 6 bases. This CDR3 is built from 13 residues. Trimming shortened V by 7 bases and J by 3 bases, and 10 bases separated the two germline ends. Per the germline V gene, CDR1 is SGHNT and CDR2 is YYREEE (reference sequence). The CDR3 sequence is CASSGTPNEKLFF. The CDR3 DNA sequence: TGTGCCAGCTCCGGGACACCTAATGAAAAACTGTTTTTT. Using reference TRBV5-4 and TRBJ1-4 for the parts outside the CDR3, the full variable domain is ETGVTQSPTHLIKTRGQQVTLRCSSQSGHNTVSWYQQALGQGPQFIFQYYREEENGRGNFPPRFSGLQFPNYSSELNVNALELDDSALYLCASSGTPNEKLFFGSGTQLSVL.

This chain connects TRBV14 to TRBJ2-1, with 9 bases matching TRBD2. This CDR3 comprises 18 residues. V gave up 0 bases and J gave up 3 bases; unmatched junction bases: 9. Germline assignment: CDR1 SGHDN and CDR2 FVKESK. The CDR3 protein is CASSQDRRRGGVYNEQFF. As DNA, the CDR3 is TGTGCCAGCAGCCAAGATAGAAGGCGGGGGGGCGTCTACAATGAGCAGTTCTTC.

V and J are TRBV29-1 and TRBJ2-5, with 8 bases identical to TRBD2. The CDR3 consists of 14 residues. The germline V gene has CDR1 SQVTM and CDR2 ANQGSEA. V gave up 7 bases and J gave up 3 bases; unmatched junction bases: 10. The CDR3 bases are TGCAGCGGTACGGCGCGGCGGGGGGAAGAGACCCAGTACTTC. Translation gives CSGTARRGEETQYF.

V usage is TRBV7-9 and J usage is TRBJ1-4, with D perhaps TRBD1 (6 bases). Germline assignment: CDR1 SEHNR and CDR2 FQNEAQ (reference sequence). Trimming left V 5 bases short and J 8 bases short, with 18 bases between. The CDR3 is 15 amino acids. The CDR3 coding sequence is TGTGCCAGCAGCCCAGGGGAAGTATATGTCGAAAAACTGTTTTTT. Protein sequence: CASSPGEVYVEKLFF.

Points on this clone: One junction end disagrees with the germline gene, perhaps due to a read error. The genes are TRBV11-2 and TRBJ2-7; the D gene is possibly TRBD1 (6 bases). CDR1 is SGHAT, CDR2 FQNNGV, per germline. The CDR3 contains 11 residues. The CDR3 sequence is CASSPGGGQTF. The CDR3 bases are TGTGCCAGCAGCCCCGGTGGAGGACAGACCTTC.

The chain couples TRBV7-3 to TRBJ1-1; unclear D gene. The CDR3 extends over 13 amino acids. V lost 2 bases and J lost 3, with 7 bases in between. The germline CDR1 and CDR2 sequences are SGHTA and FQGTGA. CDR3 DNA: TGTGCCAGCAGCTTATTAACGGACACTGAAGCTTTCTTT. The encoded protein is CASSLLTDTEAFF.